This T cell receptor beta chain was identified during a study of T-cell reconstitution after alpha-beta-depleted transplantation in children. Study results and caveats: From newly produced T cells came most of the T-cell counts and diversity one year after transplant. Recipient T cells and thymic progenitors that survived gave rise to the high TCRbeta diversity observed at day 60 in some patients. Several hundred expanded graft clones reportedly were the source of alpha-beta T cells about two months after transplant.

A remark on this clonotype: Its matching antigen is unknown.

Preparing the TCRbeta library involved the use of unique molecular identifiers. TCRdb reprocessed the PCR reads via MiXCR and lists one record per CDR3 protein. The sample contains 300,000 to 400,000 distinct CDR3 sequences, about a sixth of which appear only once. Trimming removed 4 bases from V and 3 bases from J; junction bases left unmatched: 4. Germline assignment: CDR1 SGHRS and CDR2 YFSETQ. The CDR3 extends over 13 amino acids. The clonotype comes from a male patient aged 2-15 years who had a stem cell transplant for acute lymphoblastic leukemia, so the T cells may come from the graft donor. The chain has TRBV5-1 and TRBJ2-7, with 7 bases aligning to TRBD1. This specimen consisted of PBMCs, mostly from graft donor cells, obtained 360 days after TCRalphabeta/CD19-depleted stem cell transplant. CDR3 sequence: CASSRTGFYEQYF. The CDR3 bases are TGCGCCAGCAGCCGGACAGGTTTCTACGAGCAGTACTTC.